This T cell receptor (beta chain) was sequenced for a study of shared clonotypes between healthy human individuals. The study, taken as a whole, reports: The sharing of 5% to 6.5% of naive CD4 clonotypes was seen across several donors. Non-shared clonotypes had lower generation probabilities than clonotypes shared by all four sorted-subset donors.

The material for each subset, its genomic DNA, was split evenly across several immunoSEQ plates. Assay: immunoSEQ multiplex PCR; the TCRdb copy retains only in-frame clones and omits some. Among hundreds of thousands of clones, around 73% were seen once, and the ten largest hold around 1.8%. The CDR3 is 16 amino acids. The V gene end was trimmed by 5 bases and the J gene end by 6 bases; junction bases not matched to a gene: 16. Germline CDR1 MNHEY, CDR2 SMNVEV (reference sequence). Notes on this clone: Its antigen is currently unknown.

This sequence was found in a woman aged 25 to 45 in good health. The specimen sequenced was memory CD4+ T cells sorted from blood. Sample subset: CD45RA-negative fraction. This chain joins TRBV27 and TRBJ2-7; the match to TRBD1 covers 7 bases. The CDR3 sequence: CASSKPQGNGIREQYF. Written as DNA, the CDR3 is TGTGCCAGCAGTAAACCACAGGGGAACGGGATTCGCGAGCAGTACTTC.